A single sample is the source of the 2 T cell receptor beta chains below, sequenced in a study of neoadjuvant anti-PD-1 for oral cavity cancer. Clones were sequenced by immunoSEQ multiplex PCR, and TCRdb holds only the in-frame ones, with some missing. Altogether tens of thousands of clones are present, around 80% being singletons, with the ten largest covering more than 3%. This material consisted of PBMCs, taken before nivolumab (anti-PD-1) treatment. These receptors were taken from a person aged 35-79 years with oral cavity squamous cell carcinoma.

The J gene is TRBJ2-5, the V gene TRBV6-5; either TRBD1 or TRBD2 may fit D (5 bases each). TRBJ2-7 explains the end of the DNA better; the J call may be wrong. This CDR3 has 15 amino acids. Germline V gives CDR1 MNHEY, CDR2 SVGAGI. CDR3 bases: TGTGCCAGCAGTTACGGTAGGGGAGCCATCTACGAGCAGTACTTC. This gives the protein CASSYGRGAIYEQYF.

The chain uses TRBV9 and TRBJ1-1; a possible D gene is TRBD1 (5 bases). Trimming removed 0 bases from V and 11 bases from J, with 14 bases in between. The germline gives CDR1 SGDLS, CDR2 YYNGEE. The CDR3 is made up of 13 amino acids. In DNA, the CDR3 is TGTGCCAGCAGCGTAGGATGGGGGGGAGAGGCTTTCTTT. Translated, it gives CASSVGWGGEAFF.